The present T cell receptor beta chain was sequenced within a study of T cells in Graves' hyperthyroidism and ophthalmopathy. V was clipped by 8 bases and J by 7 bases, with 15 bases between them. CDR1 and CDR2 from the germline V gene are LGHDT and YNNKEL (reference sequence). The CDR3 is 14 amino acids. RNA transcripts provided the source from which TCR beta CDR3 regions were amplified. The HTBI primer set drove a first-round RT-PCR of the TCR CDR3. TCRdb independently ran MiXCR on the multiplex PCR reads; one entry per CDR3 protein. The sample has hundreds of thousands of distinct CDR3 sequences, roughly 16% seen once. This clonotype was observed at least ten times.

This sequence was found in a woman in her 30s with Graves' hyperthyroidism. This sequence joins TRBV3-1 and TRBJ1-6, with TRBD1 as a possible D gene (5 bases). The sample comprised blood. This CDR3 reads CASGSGTENSPLHF. The CDR3 DNA sequence: TGTGCCAGCGGATCCGGGACGGAGAATTCACCCCTCCACTTT.